This TCR beta chain emerged from a study of blood T cells in healthy people across ages. The authors ran a second PCR of about 7 to 12 cycles using a sample-barcoded 5' primer and a J-beta primer mix. TCRdb used MiXCR to reprocess the 5' RACE reads, holding one entry per CDR3 protein. The table lists about 1.7 million distinct CDR3 sequences, over 25% of them singletons. Study-wide results and caveats: A conclusive naive versus antigen-experienced comparison was prevented by the unsorted PBMCs.

Looked up from germline, CDR1 is SQVTM and CDR2 is ANQGSEA. The CDR3 totals 12 residues. Trimming left V 7 bases short and J 3 bases short, with 10 bases between. Samples each had at least 5 micrograms of total RNA extracted. Concerning this clonotype: Its antigen remains unidentified.

The chain joins TRBV29-1 to TRBJ1-5; D perhaps matches TRBD1 (5 bases). This clonotype was sampled from a woman aged 25-40 years in good health. Material for sequencing was blood. CDR3 amino acids: CSARDLNQPQHF. The CDR3 DNA follows: TGCAGCGCCAGGGACCTCAATCAGCCCCAGCATTTT.